This T cell receptor (beta chain) was recorded in a study of shared clonotypes between healthy human individuals. Overall study: Each donor contributed plates that comprised three CD4 naive, three CD4 memory, two CD8 naive and one CD8 memory. Study conclusions and caveats: Even with large depth, rarefaction showed that sorted-subset sequencing was incomplete. Naive subsets generally had larger estimated richness than memory subsets.

As regards this clone: Its antigen is undetermined.

Among the donors, all were Caucasian adults who lived in Nashville, Tennessee. Data came from immunoSEQ multiplex PCR; TCRdb stores just in-frame clones and leaves some out. The sample lists around 1.4 million clones, around 98.5% occurring once. The sequenced sample was naive CD4+ T cells sorted from blood. Subset noted: CD45RA+ positively selected. The sequence was obtained from a man aged 25 to 45 in good health.

This CDR3 reads CASHPGGVPYEQYF. DNA of the CDR3: TGTGCCAGCCACCCGGGGGGGGTCCCCTACGAGCAGTACTTC. The V and J genes are TRBV27 and TRBJ2-7; 8 nucleotides align to TRBD2. Trimming took 8 bases from V and 2 from J; bases not matched to a gene: 8. CDR3 length: 14 residues. The germline V gene has CDR1 MNHEY and CDR2 SMNVEV (reference sequence).